This TCR beta chain was sequenced in a study of OX40 agonist ivuxolimab in advanced cancers. Study-level background: Ivuxolimab was delivered to patients intravenously every 2 weeks at doses spanning 0.01 to 10 mg/kg. Recorded diagnoses for dose-escalation patients were hepatocellular carcinoma, melanoma, renal cell or head and neck cancer. Partial responses were seen in three patients, one with hepatocellular carcinoma and two with cutaneous melanoma.

CDR3 size: 15 residues. V shed 2 bases, J shed 5 bases, and the junction held 5 bases outside the gene matches. Germline V gene data show CDR1 as MNHEY and CDR2 as SVGAGI. Points from the study as a whole: Both CD4+ and CD8+ T cell populations in blood had undergone clonal expansion by week 6 at 0.1 to 3.0 mg/kg.

Here immunoSEQ multiplex PCR was the method, and the copy in TCRdb shows in-frame clones only, minus some. Of some 75,000 clones listed, 85% to 90% are singletons. Comments on this clone: Its antigen is not identified.

The specimen comprised CD4+ or CD8+ T cells sorted from blood, sampled in a trial of the OX40 agonist ivuxolimab. The J gene is TRBJ1-1, the V gene TRBV6-5, with 10 nucleotides matching TRBD1. This clonotype was sampled from an adult with an advanced solid tumor such as melanoma, head and neck, liver or kidney cancer. The DNA of the CDR3 is TGTGCCAGCAGTTACGGAAGGACAGGGGGGACTGAAGCTTTCTTT. Amino acids: CASSYGRTGGTEAFF.